The clone carrying this TCR beta chain was recorded a few times. Germline trimming cut 5 bases from V and 8 bases from J; bases unmatched to any gene: 12. This CDR3 spans 15 amino acids. Germline lookup yields CDR1 SGHNT and CDR2 YENEEA. The sample comes from a study of blood T cell repertoires in COVID-19. Recovery among Cohort 3 donors was established by two negative PCRs, clearance, or symptom resolution. How the authors handled the data: How many nucleated cells were present was estimated from reference gene primer amplification. TCRdb keeps only in-frame clones here, not all; method: immunoSEQ multiplex PCR. That table is the source of V, J and clone size, and D and trimming were worked out from the DNA. The sample lists 110,000 to 150,000 clones, 86% occurring once.

The chain employs TRBV11-3 and TRBJ2-1; 7 bases fit TRBD1. The receptor was isolated from a man aged 50 or older who had recovered from COVID-19. The specimen was PBMCs or T cells enriched from blood (not recorded which). The CDR3 spells CASSHYTSTGDEQFF. The CDR3 DNA sequence: TGTGCCAGCAGCCACTATACCTCCACAGGGGATGAGCAGTTCTTC. Filled out from reference TRBV11-3 and TRBJ2-1, the complete variable domain reads EAGVVQSPRYKIIEKKQPVAFWCNPISGHNTLYWYLQNLGQGPELLIRYENEEAVDDSQLPKDRFSAERLKGVDSTLKIQPAELGDSAVYLCASSHYTSTGDEQFFGPGTRLTVL.